Each of the 14 T cell receptor beta chains below was sequenced from the same sample in a study of blood T cell repertoires in COVID-19. The protocol was immunoSEQ multiplex PCR, while the TCRdb copy is restricted to in-frame clones and leaves out a portion. The sample yields over 200,000 clones, about 87% seen once. Material: peripheral blood. Source of these receptors: a man in his fifties or sixties who had recovered from COVID-19.

This clone was recorded many times. J is TRBJ2-2 and V is TRBV4-1; no firm D call. Germline values: CDR1 MGHRA, CDR2 YSYEKL. V lost 1 base and J lost 2, with 8 bases in between. The CDR3 consists of 15 residues. CDR3 residues: CASSQALQNTGELFF. The CDR3 nucleotides read TGCGCCAGCAGCCAAGCACTGCAAAACACCGGGGAGCTGTTTTTT.

The rearrangement links TRBV7-9 to TRBJ1-5; D uncertain. CDR1 SEHNR and CDR2 FQNEAQ come from the germline V gene (reference sequence). The CDR3 has 14 residues. Trimming pared 1 base from V and 3 bases from J, leaving 7 bases between. The CDR3 DNA is TGTGCCAGCAGCTTAGGACTCGACAATCAGCCCCAGCATTTT. It yields the protein CASSLGLDNQPQHF.

The chain carries TRBV19 and TRBJ2-1; 8 nucleotides match TRBD2. This CDR3 has 16 amino acids. The germline V gene has CDR1 LNHDA and CDR2 SQIVND (reference sequence). V was pared by 5 bases and J by 8 bases, with 14 bases of the junction left unmatched. The CDR3 loop reads CASSLSGSLFLHEQFF. CDR3 bases: TGTGCCAGTAGTCTGAGCGGGAGCCTCTTTCTACATGAGCAGTTCTTC.

The J gene is TRBJ1-2, the V gene TRBV18; D ambiguous. The CDR3 is 14 amino acids. Trimming took 3 bases from V and 8 from J, leaving 16 bases between them. Germline V gene lookup returns CDR1 KGHSH and CDR2 LQKENI. The CDR3 is CASSPAGKTRGYTF. The CDR3 bases are TGTGCCAGCTCACCGGCGGGGAAGACAAGGGGCTACACCTTC.

This chain connects TRBV6-5 to TRBJ1-6; unclear D gene. This CDR3 region has 15 residues. Germline V gene sequence: CDR1 MNHEY, CDR2 SVGAGI. V lost 2 bases to trimming and J lost 5 bases, with 10 bases between them. CDR3 in amino acids: CASSYGLRNNSPLHF. The CDR3 DNA is TGTGCCAGCAGTTACGGTCTGCGGAATAATTCACCCCTCCACTTT.

The chain carries TRBV7-9 and TRBJ2-7; 7 bases are shared with TRBD2. J gave up 5 bases and V 3 bases, and 4 bases lay outside the gene matches. Per germline, CDR1 SEHNR and CDR2 FQNEAQ (reference sequence). CDR3 length: 13 amino acids. This CDR3 reads CASSFLGTNEQYF. CDR3 DNA sequence: TGTGCCAGCAGCTTTTTGGGGACTAACGAGCAGTACTTC.

The chain employs TRBV4-3 and TRBJ1-2; 8 bases fit TRBD1. The CDR3 runs 14 residues. Germline-derived CDR1 and CDR2 are LGHNA and YSLEER. J gave up 7 bases and V 2 bases, and 6 bases lay outside the gene matches. The CDR3 loop reads CASSQLQGVGGYTF. CDR3 sequence (DNA): TGCGCCAGCAGCCAACTACAGGGGGTGGGTGGCTACACCTTC.

The chain carries TRBV21-1 and TRBJ1-5; the table's D call, TRBD1, has no DNA check behind it. TRBV21-1 is given as a pseudogene. The CDR3 spans 18 residues. The CDR3 region is CASSKGGDRDYCNQPQHF. The DNA for the CDR3 is TGTGCCAGCAGCAAAGGGGGGGACAGGGACTATTGCAATCAGCCCCAGCATTTT.

The gene calls are TRBV28 and TRBJ2-2; D not certain. CDR3 length: 13 amino acids. CDR1 and CDR2 (germline): MDHEN, SYDVKM. V was clipped by 5 bases and J by 6 bases, with 10 bases between them. The chain's CDR3 is CASSLLSPGELFF. The CDR3 DNA reads as TGTGCCAGCAGTCTCCTTAGTCCCGGGGAGCTGTTTTTT. Using reference TRBV28 and TRBJ2-2 for the parts outside the CDR3, the full variable domain is DVKVTQSSRYLVKRTGEKVFLECVQDMDHENMFWYRQDPGLGLRLIYFSYDVKMKEKGDIPEGYSVSREKKERFSLILESASTNQTSMYLCASSLLSPGELFFGEGSRLTVL.

V and J are TRBV11-3 and TRBJ1-6; no clear D gene. The CDR3 spans 13 residues. The V end was cut by 2 bases, the J end by 7 bases, with 6 bases between. Germline V gene data show CDR1 as SGHNT and CDR2 as YENEEA. CDR3 DNA sequence: TGTGCCAGCAGCTTAAGGAGAAATTCACCCCTCCACTTT. It is translated as CASSLRRNSPLHF.

V usage is TRBV9 and J usage is TRBJ1-2, with 7 bases lining up with TRBD1. With 6 bases clipped from V and 4 bases from J, the junction kept 9 bases outside the gene matches. The length of the CDR3 is 14 residues. Germline V gene lookup returns CDR1 SGDLS and CDR2 YYNGEE. CDR3 sequence (DNA): TGTGCCAGCACAGGGGGTCTCTACTTCTATGGCTACACCTTC. It translates to CASTGGLYFYGYTF.

The rearrangement links TRBV12-3 or TRBV12-4 to TRBJ1-3; D is uncertain. V was trimmed by 9 bases and J by 0 bases, leaving 6 bases between them. This CDR3 is built from 12 residues. CDR3 loop: CASLSSGNTIYF. In DNA form, the CDR3 reads TGTGCCAGTTTGAGCTCTGGAAACACCATATATTTT.

This chain uses TRBV5-5 with TRBJ2-3, with D tentatively TRBD2 (5 bases). Per germline, CDR1 SGHKS and CDR2 YYEKEE (reference sequence). CDR3 length: 16 residues. V lost 4 bases and J lost 0, with 15 bases in between. The CDR3, as DNA: TGTGCCAGCAGCAGCCGGGGTGGTACTAGCACAGATACGCAGTATTTT. Its translation: CASSSRGGTSTDTQYF.

The chain combines TRBV5-4 with TRBJ2-7; weak D call: TRBD2 (5 bases). Germline CDR1 is SGHNT and CDR2 is YYREEE (reference sequence). V was pared by 3 bases and J by 9 bases, with 16 bases between. There are 13 residues in the CDR3. The chain's CDR3 is CASSSNSAPAQYF. The CDR3 DNA is TGTGCCAGCAGCTCAAATAGCGCGCCGGCGCAGTACTTC. Using reference TRBV5-4 and TRBJ2-7 for the parts outside the CDR3, the full variable domain is ETGVTQSPTHLIKTRGQQVTLRCSSQSGHNTVSWYQQALGQGPQFIFQYYREEENGRGNFPPRFSGLQFPNYSSELNVNALELDDSALYLCASSSNSAPAQYFGPGTRLTVT.